Listed here are 27 T cell receptor beta chains from one sample, sequenced in a study of CD8 T cells in Susac syndrome. A quantity of about 0.5 to 1 ug RNA underwent reverse transcription using random hexamers. TCRdb reanalysed the immunoSEQ multiplex PCR reads using MiXCR and keeps one entry per CDR3 protein. The repertoire holds under 200,000 distinct CDR3 sequences, with 93% as singletons. Input material: CD4+ T cells from PBMCs. These receptors were taken from a human donor in good health.

The gene calls are TRBV29-1 and TRBJ2-5; D gene ambiguous. Germline V lookup: CDR1 SQVTM, CDR2 ANQGSEA. The CDR3 sequence is 12 residues long. V was trimmed by 3 bases and J by 7 bases, leaving 12 bases between them. The CDR3 here is CSVEFGRGTQYF. Here the CDR3 DNA reads TGCAGCGTTGAGTTTGGGCGTGGGACCCAGTACTTC.

The rearrangement uses TRBV4-1 and TRBJ1-5, with 8 bases fitting TRBD1. V lost 1 base and J lost 4; bases outside the gene matches: 3. CDR1 is MGHRA, CDR2 YSYEKL, per germline. The CDR3 contains 15 residues. As DNA, the CDR3 is TGCGCCAGCAGCCAAGGGACAGGGTCTAATCAGCCCCAGCATTTT. It encodes CASSQGTGSNQPQHF.

J is TRBJ2-1 and V is TRBV29-1; unclear D gene. This CDR3 is built from 15 residues. The germline V gene encodes CDR1 SQVTM and CDR2 ANQGSEA. The V and J ends lost 3 bases and 1 base respectively, with 13 bases between them. The CDR3 DNA sequence: TGCAGCGTTGATAGAACCGAGAAGTCCTACAATGAGCAGTTCTTC. Amino acid sequence: CSVDRTEKSYNEQFF.

As DNA, the CDR3 is TGCGCCAGCAGCCAAGAAGATACCCTGTACTATGGCTACACCTTC. Translated: CASSQEDTLYYGYTF. The chain carries TRBV4-1 and TRBJ1-2; D is unresolved. V lost 0 bases and J 3 bases, leaving 11 bases between the germline ends. The CDR3 contains 15 residues. Looked up from germline, CDR1 is MGHRA and CDR2 is YSYEKL.

This rearrangement joins TRBV6-5 to TRBJ1-1; D may be TRBD1 (6 bases). This CDR3 has 19 amino acids. Trimming left V 1 base short and J 2 bases short, with 23 bases between. Germline assignment: CDR1 MNHEY and CDR2 SVGAGI. The CDR3 loop reads CASSYYPPGEARSNTEAFF. The CDR3 nucleotides read TGTGCCAGCAGTTACTATCCACCAGGGGAGGCGAGGTCCAACACTGAAGCTTTCTTT.

The J gene is TRBJ2-5, the V gene TRBV18, with D uncertain. The V gene's germline CDR1 is KGHSH and CDR2 LQKENI. This CDR3 contains 14 residues. Trimming removed 0 bases at V and 4 bases at J, with 9 bases between. CDR3 loop: CASSPPYGRETQYF. The CDR3 DNA sequence: TGTGCCAGCTCACCACCATATGGTAGAGAGACCCAGTACTTC.

V and J are TRBV5-1 and TRBJ2-5, with a possible D match to TRBD2 (5 bases). The CDR3 runs to 16 residues. The germline V gene has CDR1 SGHRS and CDR2 YFSETQ. The V and J ends lost 4 bases and 4 bases respectively, with 20 bases between them. The CDR3 coding sequence is TGCGCCAGCAGCCCGCCCGGAGGTGCCCGGTCAGAGACCCAGTACTTC. This translates into CASSPPGGARSETQYF. Full variable domain (outside the CDR3, taken from reference TRBV5-1 and TRBJ2-5): KAGVTQTPRYLIKTRGQQVTLSCSPISGHRSVSWYQQTPGQGLQFLFEYFSETQRNKGNFPGRFSGRQFSNSRSEMNVSTLELGDSALYLCASSPPGGARSETQYFGPGTRLLVL.

The chain links TRBV28 to TRBJ1-4, with unresolved D. The V end was cut by 2 bases, the J end by 15 bases, with 13 bases between. The CDR3 is made up of 12 amino acids. Germline lookup yields CDR1 MDHEN and CDR2 SYDVKM. The CDR3 reads CASSLGLKGMFF. CDR3 in DNA: TGTGCCAGCAGTTTAGGCCTAAAAGGGATGTTTTTT.

The rearrangement links TRBV12-3 or TRBV12-4 to TRBJ2-5; D is unclear. V was trimmed by 6 bases and J by 0 bases, leaving 8 bases between them. The CDR3 is made up of 13 amino acids. CDR3 residues: CASRAGYQETQYF. CDR3 bases: TGTGCCAGCAGGGCTGGGTACCAAGAGACCCAGTACTTC.

The chain employs TRBV7-9 and TRBJ2-3; possible D gene TRBD2, 5 bases. Per the germline V gene, CDR1 is SEHNR and CDR2 is FQNEAQ (reference sequence). Trimming took 2 bases from V and 6 from J, leaving 12 bases between them. The CDR3 contains 14 residues. The DNA for the CDR3 is TGTGCCAGCAGCTTAAGGCAGCCGGGGGATACGCAGTATTTT. Translation: CASSLRQPGDTQYF. Full variable domain (rest looked up from reference TRBV7-9 and TRBJ2-3): DTGVSQNPRHKITKRGQNVTFRCDPISEHNRLYWYRQTLGQGPEFLTYFQNEAQLEKSRLLSDRFSAERPKGSFSTLEIQRTEQGDSAMYLCASSLRQPGDTQYFGPGTRLTVL.

V gene TRBV6-2 or TRBV6-3 combines with J gene TRBJ2-7, with D possibly being TRBD1 or TRBD2 (5 bases each). CDR3 size: 12 residues. Germline V gene lookup returns CDR1 MNHEY and CDR2 SVGEGT. V lost 6 bases and J lost 1, with 7 bases in between. This chain's CDR3 is CASSGASYEQYV. The CDR3 DNA is TGTGCCAGCAGCGGGGCTTCCTACGAGCAGTACGTC.

This clonotype showed up just a few times. The CDR3 sequence is CASSLGQQETQYF. CDR3 bases: TGTGCCAGCAGCTTAGGGCAGCAAGAGACCCAGTACTTC. The V and J genes are TRBV7-2 and TRBJ2-5; D remains ambiguous. Trimming pared 1 base from V and 2 bases from J, leaving 5 bases between. CDR1 SGHTA and CDR2 FQGNSA come from the germline V gene. The CDR3 spans 13 residues.

The chain joins TRBV2 to TRBJ2-3; 11 bases map to TRBD1. The J segment lost 3 bases and the V segment lost 5 bases, leaving 4 bases of the junction unmatched. Germline lookup yields CDR1 SNHLY and CDR2 FYNNEI. CDR3 length: 15 amino acids. The CDR3 loop is CASSPGQGATDTQYF. The CDR3, as DNA: TGTGCCAGCAGTCCCGGACAGGGGGCGACAGATACGCAGTATTTT.

CDR3 protein: CASRSGGSTRTQYF. The CDR3 DNA reads TGTGCCAGCAGGAGCGGGGGGTCTACGAGGACCCAGTACTTC. The rearrangement links TRBV6-1 to TRBJ2-5; 9 bases map to TRBD2. J lost 7 bases, V lost 6 bases, and 9 bases had no gene match. CDR1 is MNHNS, CDR2 SASEGT, per germline. The CDR3 loop spans 14 amino acids.

The chain carries TRBV7-9 and TRBJ1-4; tentatively, D is TRBD1 (5 bases). V dropped 6 bases and J dropped 9 bases, with 8 bases sitting between them. The CDR3 length is 11 residues. Germline V gene data show CDR1 as SEHNR and CDR2 as FQNEAQ (reference sequence). The DNA for the CDR3 is TGTGCCAGCAGGTCGGACAAAAAACTGTTTTTT. Amino acid sequence: CASRSDKKLFF.

This sequence joins TRBV3-1 and TRBJ1-4; D remains ambiguous. Germline V gene data show CDR1 as LGHDT and CDR2 as YNNKEL (reference sequence). CDR3 length: 12 amino acids. The V end was cut by 4 bases, the J end by 8 bases, with 8 bases between. CDR3 residues: CASSPSAEKLFF. DNA of the CDR3: TGTGCCAGCAGCCCAAGCGCAGAAAAACTGTTTTTT.

The gene calls are TRBV12-3 or TRBV12-4 and TRBJ1-3; D is unresolved. The CDR3 consists of 14 residues. Trimming removed 7 bases from V and 0 bases from J, with 10 bases in between. CDR3 bases: TGTGCCAGCATCCGTGACAACTCTGGAAACACCATATATTTT. This sequence encodes CASIRDNSGNTIYF.

The CDR3 sequence: CASSWTSGGPYYSYEQYF. In DNA form, the CDR3 reads TGTGCCAGCAGTTGGACTAGCGGGGGGCCCTATTACTCCTACGAGCAGTACTTC. The rearrangement joins TRBV12-3 or TRBV12-4 to TRBJ2-7; 14 nucleotides match TRBD2. The CDR3 loop spans 18 amino acids. Trimming took 4 bases from V and 0 from J; bases not matched to a gene: 8.

This chain connects TRBV18 to TRBJ2-1; D is possibly TRBD1 or TRBD2 (5 bases each). Germline V gene sequence: CDR1 KGHSH, CDR2 LQKENI. There are 13 residues in the CDR3. Trimming cost V 2 bases and J 9 bases, with 11 bases left between them. The CDR3 reads CASSPTGGGEQFF. The CDR3 DNA is TGTGCCAGCTCACCAACAGGAGGTGGTGAGCAGTTCTTC.

This clonotype came up once. CDR3 DNA: TGTGCCTGGAGTACAGGGTCAGGGGCCAACGTCCTGACTTTC. The encoded protein is CAWSTGSGANVLTF. This chain links TRBV30 with TRBJ2-6, with D perhaps matching TRBD1 (6 bases). The V end lost 2 bases, the J end lost 4 bases, and 9 bases lay between the germline ends. In germline, CDR1 is GTSNPN, CDR2 SVGIG (reference sequence). The CDR3 totals 14 residues.

The chain combines TRBV3-1 with TRBJ2-1, with 9 nucleotides matching TRBD2. The V segment lost 1 base and the J segment 10 bases; nucleotides outside the gene matches: 5. Germline CDR1 LGHDT, CDR2 YNNKEL (reference sequence). The CDR3 runs to 14 residues. CDR3 amino acids: CASSQAERGAEQFF. CDR3 nucleotide sequence: TGTGCCAGCAGCCAAGCGGAGCGGGGGGCGGAGCAGTTCTTC.

This clonotype has just a few counts. The rearrangement links TRBV6-5 to TRBJ1-5; D is undetermined. Trimming cost V 8 bases and J 2 bases, with 10 bases left between them. Germline CDR1 reads MNHEY; CDR2 reads SVGAGI. The CDR3 has 13 residues. The CDR3 DNA sequence: TGTGCCAGCTCCGACCGAGGCAATCAGCCCCAGCATTTT. Protein product: CASSDRGNQPQHF.

This clonotype appeared a few times. The CDR3 is CATSRGKPTEAFF. CDR3 in DNA: TGTGCCACCAGCAGAGGCAAACCCACTGAAGCTTTCTTT. The chain joins TRBV15 to TRBJ1-1; D gene ambiguous. V was cut by 1 base and J by 4 bases, with 7 bases left in between. Germline V gene lookup returns CDR1 LNHNV and CDR2 YYDKDF (reference sequence). The CDR3 length is 13 residues.

This chain connects TRBV4-3 to TRBJ2-3; 13 positions match TRBD2. Germline values: CDR1 LGHNA, CDR2 YSLEER. This CDR3 has 16 residues. V lost 0 bases to trimming and J lost 6 bases; unmatched junction nucleotides: 3. As DNA, the CDR3 is TGCGCCAGCAGCCAAGATGGACTAGCGGGGGTGGATACGCAGTATTTT. Protein: CASSQDGLAGVDTQYF.

This rearrangement joins TRBV23-1 to TRBJ1-1, with a tentative D call TRBD1 (5 bases). TRBV23-1 is known as an ORF, though its function is uncertain. V was pared by 3 bases and J by 7 bases, with 12 bases between. This CDR3 region has 13 residues. CDR3 region: CASSHLGAREAFF. CDR3 in DNA: TGCGCCAGCAGTCATCTCGGGGCGCGTGAAGCTTTCTTT.

The gene calls are TRBV7-6 and TRBJ1-3; tentatively, D is TRBD1 (5 bases). V was pared by 2 bases and J by 8 bases, with 10 bases between. The V gene's germline CDR1 is SGHVS and CDR2 FNYEAQ. The CDR3 length is 13 residues. This CDR3 is CASSLRGGDTIYF. CDR3 sequence (DNA): TGTGCCAGCAGCTTAAGGGGTGGGGACACCATATATTTT. Based on the CDR3 plus reference TRBV7-6 and TRBJ1-3, the full variable domain is GAGVSQSPRYKVTKRGQDVALRCDPISGHVSLYWYRQALGQGPEFLTYFNYEAQQDKSGLPNDRFSAERPEGSISTLTIQRTEQRDSAMYRCASSLRGGDTIYFGEGSWLTVV.

This sequence joins TRBV6-1 and TRBJ2-7; D is tentatively TRBD1 or TRBD2 (6 bases each). Per the germline V gene, CDR1 is MNHNS and CDR2 is SASEGT. This CDR3 is 13 amino acids long. V was clipped by 4 bases and J by 4 bases, with 11 bases between them. DNA of the CDR3: TGTGCCAGCAGTGCCGGGGGCTGGTACGAGCAGTACTTC. Residues: CASSAGGWYEQYF.